This T cell receptor (beta chain) came from a study of control samples from healthy donors and cancer patients (dated by TCRdb to the early 2020s). About this clone: Its antigen is still unknown. No base-level quality is on record; no much larger clone is a single base apart.

Receptors were amplified or captured by the immunoSEQ multiplex PCR assay. The table was pulled from immuneACCESS by TCRdb, which kept in-frame rearrangements only. Such tables lose some clones; where checked, under half of the loss comes from unresolved V genes, and the rest has no known cause. This sample gives about 250,000 clones in total; over 75% of them show up just once. The top ten hold roughly 13% of the sample. Looking up the germline V gene yields CDR1 MDHEN and CDR2 SYDVKM. The cysteine opens and the phenylalanine closes a CDR3 of 16 amino acids. The sequence is cut down to CDR3 DNA, 48 bases in frame from base 1. The junction carries 15 bases between V and J, which are trimmed by 4 bases and 0 bases respectively.

Rearrangement joined TRBV28 to TRBJ1-2; no D gene is confidently identified. The sequence derives from a woman aged 55 to 70 with lung cancer. Sequenced: PBMCs. The nucleotide sequence is given as TGTGCCAGCAGTTCCTACGGACGGTCAGCTAACTATGGCTACACCTTC. It codes for CASSSYGRSANYGYTF.